This TCR beta chain was documented in a study of blood T cell repertoires in COVID-19. Study details: PBMCs, B-cell-depleted T cells, or T cells provided the cDNA or gDNA that made up the material.

The method was immunoSEQ multiplex PCR; TCRdb's version includes in-frame clones alone and lacks a portion of them. The sample gives about 140,000 clones, 87% of which show up once; over 0.8% is in the top ten. There are 15 residues in the CDR3. The V end was cut by 2 bases, the J end by 7 bases, with 14 bases between. The germline CDR1 and CDR2 sequences are LNHDA and SQIVND (reference sequence). V usage is TRBV19 and J usage is TRBJ1-4; D is unclear. The specimen was peripheral blood. The TCR was taken from a woman aged 45-60 years with acute or convalescent COVID-19. In nucleotides, the CDR3 is TGTGCCAGTAGTATACAGGCTGGGTCGTCTGAAAAACTGTTTTTT. Protein product: CASSIQAGSSEKLFF.